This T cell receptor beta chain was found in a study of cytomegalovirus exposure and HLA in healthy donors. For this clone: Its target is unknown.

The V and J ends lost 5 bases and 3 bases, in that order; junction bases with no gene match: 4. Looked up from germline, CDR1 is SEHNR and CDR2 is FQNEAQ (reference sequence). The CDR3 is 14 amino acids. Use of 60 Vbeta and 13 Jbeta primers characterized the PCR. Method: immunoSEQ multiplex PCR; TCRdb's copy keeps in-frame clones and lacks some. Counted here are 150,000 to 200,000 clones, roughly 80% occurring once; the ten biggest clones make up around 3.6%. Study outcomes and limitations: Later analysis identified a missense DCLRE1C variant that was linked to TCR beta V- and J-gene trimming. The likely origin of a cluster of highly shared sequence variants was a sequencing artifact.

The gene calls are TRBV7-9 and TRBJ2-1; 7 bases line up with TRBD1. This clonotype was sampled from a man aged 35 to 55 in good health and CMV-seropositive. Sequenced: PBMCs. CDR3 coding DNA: TGTGCCAGCAGCCTAGGGGGCTACTACAATGAGCAGTTCTTC. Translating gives CASSLGGYYNEQFF.